These 26 T cell receptor beta chains originate from one sample sequenced in a study of vaccination and CD4 T cells after COVID-19. Treatment described: approximately 9-day PBMC culture with coronavirus spike peptide pools or control peptides (ViraFEST assay). An Oncomine TCR Beta short-read assay was used to sequence the DNA from cultured CD4+ T cells. TCRdb fed the PCR reads into MiXCR, producing one record per CDR3 protein. This table holds 6,000 to 8,500 distinct CDR3 sequences, less than 80% found once. Their antigens are not known. Sequencing was done on a sample of CD4+ T cells from blood, cultured in vitro. Every receptor here comes from a human donor who had recovered from COVID-19.

The chain recombines TRBV19 with TRBJ1-1, with D possibly being TRBD1 (6 bases). V gave up 4 bases and J gave up 1 base, with 10 bases separating them. CDR1 is LNHDA, CDR2 SQIVND, per germline (reference sequence). The CDR3 is made up of 14 amino acids. The CDR3 DNA reads as TGTGCCAGTAGTACCGGGACAACGAACACTGAAGCTTTCTTT. It translates to CASSTGTTNTEAFF.

This rearrangement joins TRBV21-1 to TRBJ1-5; the DNA was not compared with TRBD1, the D call given in the table. TRBV21-1 is an annotated pseudogene. The CDR3 sequence is 17 residues long. CDR3: CASSKGGVARTNQPQHF. The CDR3 bases are TGTGCCAGCAGCAAAGGGGGGGTCGCACGGACGAATCAGCCCCAGCATTTT.

The genes are TRBV7-2 and TRBJ2-3; 8 bases match TRBD1. CDR1 and CDR2 (germline): SGHTA, FQGNSA. The CDR3 has 14 residues. V was clipped by 8 bases and J by 3 bases; unmatched bases: 7. The CDR3 is CASQHRGRTDTQYF. In DNA form, the CDR3 reads TGTGCCAGCCAACACAGGGGGAGGACAGATACGCAGTATTTT.

The V and J genes are TRBV11-2 and TRBJ1-2; 9 nucleotides line up with TRBD1. The V gene's germline CDR1 is SGHAT and CDR2 FQNNGV. The V gene end was trimmed by 5 bases and the J gene end by 6 bases; junction bases not matched to a gene: 10. The length of the CDR3 is 15 residues. The CDR3 loop is CASSKRRDRVDGYTF. CDR3 sequence (DNA): TGTGCCAGCAGCAAACGCCGGGACAGGGTAGATGGCTACACCTTC. Full variable domain (missing parts from reference TRBV11-2 and TRBJ1-2): EAGVAQSPRYKIIEKRQSVAFWCNPISGHATLYWYQQILGQGPKLLIQFQNNGVVDDSQLPKDRFSAERLKGVDSTLKIQPAKLEDSAVYLCASSKRRDRVDGYTFGSGTRLTVV.

This chain joins TRBV6-2 or TRBV6-3 and TRBJ1-1; maybe TRBD1 (6 bases). The germline CDR1 and CDR2 sequences are MNHEY and SVGEGT. V was shortened by 0 bases and J by 10 bases, with 18 bases between the two germline ends. CDR3 length: 15 amino acids. The CDR3 nucleotides read TGTGCCAGCAGTTACTCGAAGACAGGTCTACTTGGAGCTTTCTTT. Amino acid sequence: CASSYSKTGLLGAFF.

CDR3 amino acids: CSATGYSQNSPLHF. The CDR3 DNA is TGCAGTGCTACAGGTTATAGCCAGAATTCACCCCTCCACTTT. The J gene is TRBJ1-6, the V gene TRBV20-1; D gene uncertain. The CDR3 loop spans 14 amino acids. Trimming took off 4 bases at V and 7 bases at J, with 14 bases between the two ends. Germline-derived CDR1 and CDR2 are DFQATT and SNEGSKA (reference sequence).

This clonotype occurred once. This chain joins TRBV28 and TRBJ1-1; D is unresolved. Germline V lookup: CDR1 MDHEN, CDR2 SYDVKM. This CDR3 is built from 16 residues. V lost 8 bases and J 0 bases, leaving 19 bases between the germline ends. CDR3 in DNA: TGTGCCAGCGAAAAAAGTAGACCGGTCATGAACACTGAAGCTTTCTTT. It yields the protein CASEKSRPVMNTEAFF. Full variable domain (rest looked up from reference TRBV28 and TRBJ1-1): DVKVTQSSRYLVKRTGEKVFLECVQDMDHENMFWYRQDPGLGLRLIYFSYDVKMKEKGDIPEGYSVSREKKERFSLILESASTNQTSMYLCASEKSRPVMNTEAFFGQGTRLTVV.

The chain joins TRBV27 to TRBJ2-5, with 11 nucleotides matching TRBD2. The V segment lost 1 base and the J segment 7 bases; nucleotides outside the gene matches: 8. The CDR3 spans 16 residues. The germline gives CDR1 MNHEY, CDR2 SMNVEV (reference sequence). CDR3 DNA: TGTGCCAGCAGTTTATTGGTAGCGGGAGGGCCGGGGACCCAGTACTTC. It specifies CASSLLVAGGPGTQYF.

The chain combines TRBV5-4 with TRBJ1-6; unclear D gene. Germline loops: CDR1 SGHNT, CDR2 YYREEE (reference sequence). This CDR3 spans 15 amino acids. V was shortened by 0 bases and J by 5 bases, with 9 bases between the two germline ends. CDR3 sequence (DNA): TGTGCCAGCAGCTTGGGGGAGGGTAATAATTCACCCCTCCACTTT. Encoded protein: CASSLGEGNNSPLHF.

This sequence joins TRBV6-1 and TRBJ1-2; D is ambiguous. V dropped 3 bases and J dropped 4 bases, with 9 bases sitting between them. The CDR3 contains 13 residues. Germline V lookup: CDR1 MNHNS, CDR2 SASEGT. The CDR3 bases are TGTGCCAGCAGTGAGAATATCGGCTATGGCTACACCTTC. Amino acids: CASSENIGYGYTF.

The chain is built from TRBV11-2 and TRBJ1-5; TRBD1 matches at 10 bases. The V gene's germline CDR1 is SGHAT and CDR2 FQNNGV. J gave up 6 bases and V 6 bases, and 11 bases lay outside the gene matches. There are 16 residues in the CDR3. The CDR3 protein is CASSKTGTGEGQPQHF. DNA of the CDR3: TGTGCCAGCAGTAAAACCGGGACAGGGGAAGGTCAGCCCCAGCATTTT. Full variable domain (missing parts from reference TRBV11-2 and TRBJ1-5): EAGVAQSPRYKIIEKRQSVAFWCNPISGHATLYWYQQILGQGPKLLIQFQNNGVVDDSQLPKDRFSAERLKGVDSTLKIQPAKLEDSAVYLCASSKTGTGEGQPQHFGDGTRLSIL.

This clonotype was found once. Written as DNA, the CDR3 is TGTGCCACCAGTGACCCCCAAGGTCAGCCCCAGCATTTT. Protein product: CATSDPQGQPQHF. This chain uses TRBV24-1 with TRBJ1-5; D not certain. The CDR3 is 13 residues long. Germline CDR1 is KGHDR and CDR2 is SFDVKD. V was cut by 4 bases and J by 6 bases, with 9 bases left in between.

The chain recombines TRBV27 with TRBJ2-3; possible D gene TRBD1, 5 bases. CDR3 length: 16 residues. The germline gives CDR1 MNHEY, CDR2 SMNVEV (reference sequence). The V gene lost 4 bases and the J gene lost 1 base, with 15 bases spanning the gap. The CDR3: CASSSVLSRGTDTQYF. The CDR3 nucleotides read TGTGCCAGCAGTTCGGTACTCTCCAGGGGCACAGATACGCAGTATTTT.

This clonotype ranks as large. The CDR3 loop is CATSREDGTGMYF. Written as DNA, the CDR3 is TGTGCCACCAGCAGAGAGGACGGGACAGGGATGTACTTC. V usage is TRBV15 and J usage is TRBJ2-5, with TRBD1 identical over 9 bases. Germline V gene data show CDR1 as LNHNV and CDR2 as YYDKDF (reference sequence). Trimming took 0 bases from V and 13 from J; bases not matched to a gene: 6. The CDR3 extends over 13 amino acids. Full variable domain (remainder filled in from reference TRBV15 and TRBJ2-5): DAMVIQNPRYQVTQFGKPVTLSCSQTLNHNVMYWYQQKSSQAPKLLFHYYDKDFNNEADTPDNFQSRRPNTSFCFLDIRSPGLGDTAMYLCATSREDGTGMYFGPGTRLLVL.

Only one count was recorded for this clonotype. This chain connects TRBV19 to TRBJ2-7, with D maybe TRBD2 (5 bases). Trimming stripped 6 bases from V and 4 bases from J, with 25 bases between. The length of the CDR3 is 17 residues. The germline V gene has CDR1 LNHDA and CDR2 SQIVND (reference sequence). The CDR3 here is CASSPKTGLRWGYEQYF. CDR3 nucleotide sequence: TGTGCCAGTAGCCCGAAGACTGGACTGCGGTGGGGTTACGAGCAGTACTTC.

This clonotype was counted between two and nine times. The DNA for the CDR3 is TGCGCCAGCAGCCAAGAACCCCGCGTCGGGTCCCCGCCTTTCTTT. Its protein is CASSQEPRVGSPPFF. V usage is TRBV4-3 and J usage is TRBJ1-1; D unresolved. The CDR3 is made up of 15 amino acids. The ends were cut back, 0 bases at V and 12 bases at J, with 20 bases in the middle. Germline lookup yields CDR1 LGHNA and CDR2 YSLEER.

CDR3 sequence reads: CASSWTGALNSPLHF. CDR3 nucleotides: TGTGCCAGCAGTTGGACAGGGGCCCTCAATTCACCCCTCCACTTT. The chain joins TRBV27 to TRBJ1-6; 9 positions match TRBD1. This CDR3 has 15 amino acids. Unmatched junction bases numbered 5, after V lost 4 bases and J lost 7 bases. CDR1 and CDR2 from the germline V gene are MNHEY and SMNVEV (reference sequence).

The chain combines TRBV20-1 with TRBJ2-1; 8 nucleotides agree with TRBD2. Germline V CDR1 and CDR2: DFQATT, SNEGSKA (reference sequence). The CDR3 length is 15 residues. V gave up 3 bases and J gave up 5 bases; unmatched junction bases: 9. CDR3 sequence (DNA): TGCAGTGCTAGGACGATAGCGGGACCGAACAATGAGCAGTTCTTC. Residues: CSARTIAGPNNEQFF.

This chain connects TRBV24-1 to TRBJ2-7, with D uncertain. Germline lookup yields CDR1 KGHDR and CDR2 SFDVKD. V was pared by 3 bases and J by 9 bases, with 11 bases between. This CDR3 has 12 residues. Here the CDR3 reads CATSDNPGLQYF. In DNA form, the CDR3 reads TGTGCCACCAGTGATAACCCCGGCCTGCAGTACTTC.

The V call is TRBV20-1, the J call TRBJ2-5; 8 bases line up with TRBD2. The CDR3 totals 14 residues. Trimming removed 2 bases from V and 4 bases from J; junction bases left unmatched: 6. The germline CDR1 and CDR2 sequences are DFQATT and SNEGSKA (reference sequence). Written as DNA, the CDR3 is TGCAGTGCTAGACGTCTAGCGGGTCCAGAGACCCAGTACTTC. Amino acids: CSARRLAGPETQYF.

Only one count was recorded for this clonotype. This chain links TRBV7-2 with TRBJ1-6; D not certain. The germline V gene has CDR1 SGHTA and CDR2 FQGNSA. V lost 5 bases, J lost 7 bases, and 15 bases lay in between. The CDR3 length is 15 residues. The CDR3 nucleotides read TGTGCCAGCAGCCCTCCGACTCCAAGAAATTCACCCCTCCACTTT. Encoded protein: CASSPPTPRNSPLHF.

V usage is TRBV20-1 and J usage is TRBJ2-3; 9 bases are shared with TRBD2. CDR1 and CDR2 (germline): DFQATT, SNEGSKA (reference sequence). J lost 4 bases, V lost 6 bases, and 17 bases had no gene match. The CDR3 has 17 amino acids. The CDR3, as DNA: TGCAGTGCCGGCGTGCGGGATAGCGGGAGTATAGCAGATACGCAGTATTTT. The encoded protein is CSAGVRDSGSIADTQYF.

The chain couples TRBV20-1 to TRBJ2-7; 9 bases line up with TRBD2. The CDR3 is made up of 15 amino acids. Germline CDR1 DFQATT, CDR2 SNEGSKA (reference sequence). The V gene end was trimmed by 2 bases and the J gene end by 9 bases; junction bases not matched to a gene: 14. DNA for the CDR3: TGCAGTGCTAGATGGACTGCGGCTAGCGGGACGGTGCAGTACTTC. Translated: CSARWTAASGTVQYF.

The rearrangement links TRBV7-3 to TRBJ2-1, with a weak D call TRBD2 (5 bases). This CDR3 has 15 residues. Germline CDR1 SGHTA, CDR2 FQGTGA. Trimming took off 2 bases at V and 7 bases at J, with 15 bases between the two ends. Written as DNA, the CDR3 is TGTGCCAGCAGCTTAGGGTGGAGGAGTTCTAATGAGCAGTTCTTC. As protein: CASSLGWRSSNEQFF.

The J gene is TRBJ2-5, the V gene TRBV18, with a tentative D call TRBD1 (5 bases). The V gene's germline CDR1 is KGHSH and CDR2 LQKENI. V gave up 6 bases and J gave up 3 bases, with 11 bases separating them. This CDR3 contains 13 residues. This CDR3 is CASSTGLEETQYF. CDR3 sequence (DNA): TGTGCCAGCTCCACAGGTCTGGAAGAGACCCAGTACTTC. Combining the CDR3 with reference TRBV18 and TRBJ2-5 gives the whole variable domain NAGVMQNPRHLVRRRGQEARLRCSPMKGHSHVYWYRQLPEEGLKFMVYLQKENIIDESGMPKERFSAEFPKEGPSILRIQQVVRGDSAAYFCASSTGLEETQYFGPGTRLLVL.

The CDR3 region is CATSWGLAVTDTQYF. The CDR3 DNA reads as TGTGCCACCTCGTGGGGCCTAGCGGTAACAGATACGCAGTATTTT. This chain joins TRBV24-1 and TRBJ2-3; the match to TRBD2 covers 7 bases. This CDR3 is 15 amino acids long. Per germline, CDR1 KGHDR and CDR2 SFDVKD. The J segment lost 3 bases and the V segment lost 9 bases, leaving 11 bases of the junction unmatched.